The entry that follows covers one T cell receptor (beta chain) sequence. There are 19 residues in the CDR3. With 0 bases removed from V and 5 bases from J, the gap between germline ends came to 22 bases. CDR1 is LGHNA, CDR2 YNFKEQ, per germline. Under the authors' procedure: It was from reference gene primer amplification that nucleated cell counts were estimated. Using immunoSEQ multiplex PCR, the repertoire was profiled, and TCRdb retains in-frame clones only, with some absent. V and J calls and clone size come straight from that table; D and trimming were deduced from the DNA. The repertoire holds hundreds of thousands of clones, approximately 90% seen once, with roughly 12% in the top ten. The data were taken from a study of blood T cell repertoires in COVID-19. Study as a whole: Sources were T cells, B-cell-depleted T cells, or PBMCs; the material itself was cDNA or gDNA.

The specimen was peripheral blood. The V call is TRBV4-2, the J call TRBJ1-4; D might be TRBD1 (5 bases). This receptor was obtained from a woman aged 18-35 years who had recovered from COVID-19. CDR3 amino acids: CASSQDKAGRSLRNEKLFF. The CDR3 region has the DNA TGTGCCAGCAGCCAAGATAAAGCGGGACGGAGTTTGAGGAATGAAAAACTGTTTTTT.